This passage covers 16 T cell receptor beta chains from one sample sequenced in a study of blood T cell repertoires in COVID-19 (TCRdb year 2020). Libraries were made using the immunoSEQ multiplex PCR assay. Not all clones reach the TCRdb copy of this immuneACCESS table, which keeps in-frame sequences only. Checked studies attribute under half of the gap to unresolved V genes and leave the rest unexplained. In all, the sample holds some 140,000 clones, and 84% of those were seen once. The leading ten clones occupy 4.5% to 7% of the sample. Sequencing used PBMCs or T cells enriched from blood (not recorded which). Every receptor here comes from a man aged 35 to 55 with acute COVID-19.

Comment on this clone: Sequence at one end of the junction differs from germline and may be a read error. In DNA, the CDR3 is TGTGCCAGCAGCTTATACCAACTCGGGAGGTGGACGGGTACTGAAGCTTTCTTT. It translates to CASSLYQLGRWTGTEAFF. This sequence joins TRBV28 and TRBJ1-1; D unresolved. This CDR3 region has 18 residues. The germline CDR1 and CDR2 sequences are MDHEN and SYDVKM.

This clone was observed once. The chain has TRBV29-1 and TRBJ2-5, with D possibly being TRBD1 (6 bases). Trimming cost V 5 bases and J 2 bases, with 12 bases left between them. There are 13 residues in the CDR3. Germline V gene lookup returns CDR1 SQVTM and CDR2 ANQGSEA. The CDR3 region is CSVSGAPQETQYF. The CDR3 nucleotides are TGCAGCGTTTCAGGGGCCCCTCAAGAGACCCAGTACTTC.

This chain uses TRBV12-3 or TRBV12-4 with TRBJ2-5; D might be TRBD2 (6 bases). CDR3 length: 12 residues. Trimming left V 6 bases short and J 5 bases short, with 10 bases between. The CDR3 here is CASSLTSETQYF. In nucleotides, the CDR3 is TGTGCCAGCAGCTTGACTAGTGAGACCCAGTACTTC.

The rearrangement links TRBV6-2 or TRBV6-3 to TRBJ2-5; 8 bases line up with TRBD1. V gave up 2 bases and J gave up 5 bases; unmatched junction bases: 10. This CDR3 has 16 amino acids. Germline assignment: CDR1 MNHEY and CDR2 SVGEGT. The CDR3 nucleotides read TGTGCCAGCAGTTACGGGCGCGGACAGGGCTCTGAGACCCAGTACTTC. This translates into CASSYGRGQGSETQYF.

The CDR3 nucleotides read TGTGCCATCAGCGGGACAGGGAACACCGGGGAGCTGTTTTTT. This gives the protein CAISGTGNTGELFF. The rearrangement uses TRBV10-3 and TRBJ2-2; 8 positions match TRBD1. This CDR3 comprises 14 residues. From germline, CDR1 is ENHRY and CDR2 SYGVKD. After removal of 6 bases from V and 1 base from J, the junction contained 1 base not matched to a gene.

This clone appeared once. The chain carries TRBV5-1 and TRBJ2-7, with 7 bases that match TRBD2. The CDR3 consists of 15 residues. Per the germline V gene, CDR1 is SGHRS and CDR2 is YFSETQ. With V trimmed by 2 bases and J by 2 bases, 7 bases remained unmatched. CDR3 DNA: TGCGCCAGCAGCTTAAGCCTCAGCGGGGCCTACGAGCAGTACTTC. This sequence encodes CASSLSLSGAYEQYF. The complete variable domain, with remaining parts taken from reference TRBV5-1 and TRBJ2-7, reads KAGVTQTPRYLIKTRGQQVTLSCSPISGHRSVSWYQQTPGQGLQFLFEYFSETQRNKGNFPGRFSGRQFSNSRSEMNVSTLELGDSALYLCASSLSLSGAYEQYFGPGTRLTVT.

The CDR3 DNA sequence: TGTGCCAGCAGTGAAAATGGACAGCGCTATGGCTACACCTTC. It codes for CASSENGQRYGYTF. V is TRBV2 and J is TRBJ1-2; the D gene is possibly TRBD1 (6 bases). The CDR3 extends over 14 amino acids. Germline-derived CDR1 and CDR2 are SNHLY and FYNNEI. The ends were cut back, 2 bases at V and 4 bases at J, with 11 bases in the middle.

Only one count was recorded for this clone. The chain joins TRBV3-1 (or the pseudogene TRBV3-2) to TRBJ2-5; TRBD2 matches at 9 bases. Germline CDR1 and CDR2: LGHDT and YNNKEL (reference sequence). CDR3 length: 14 residues. V lost 4 bases and J lost 5; bases outside the gene matches: 5. DNA for the CDR3: TGTGCCAGCAGCCGCGGGGGGGGATCGGAGACCCAGTACTTC. It translates to CASSRGGGSETQYF.

The chain has TRBV19 and TRBJ2-3; unclear D gene. The germline CDR1 and CDR2 sequences are LNHDA and SQIVND (reference sequence). The CDR3 sequence is 14 residues long. V was shortened by 10 bases and J by 2 bases, with 16 bases between the two germline ends. CDR3 loop: CATTQVYSTDTQYF. CDR3 in DNA: TGTGCCACAACCCAGGTTTACTCCACAGATACGCAGTATTTT.

The chain combines TRBV6-5 with TRBJ2-2; possibly TRBD1 for D (6 bases). This CDR3 is 13 amino acids long. Germline CDR1 reads MNHEY; CDR2 reads SVGAGI. Deletions cut 7 bases from V and 5 bases from J, with 11 bases between. The chain's CDR3 is CASTLGQTGELFF. The CDR3 DNA is TGTGCCAGCACCCTCGGACAGACCGGGGAGCTGTTTTTT.

The genes are TRBV28 and TRBJ2-1; TRBD2 aligns across 7 bases. The germline V gene encodes CDR1 MDHEN and CDR2 SYDVKM. This CDR3 contains 15 residues. Trimming removed 2 bases from V and 0 bases from J; junction bases left unmatched: 1. The CDR3 reads CASSLTSDSYNEQFF. CDR3 DNA sequence: TGTGCCAGCAGTTTAACTAGCGACTCCTACAATGAGCAGTTCTTC.

V is TRBV10-3 and J is TRBJ1-1; D unclear. The V gene lost 2 bases and the J gene lost 1 base, with 5 bases spanning the gap. The CDR3 covers 13 residues. Looked up from germline, CDR1 is ENHRY and CDR2 is SYGVKD. CDR3 protein: CAISEEWNTEAFF. For the CDR3, the DNA is TGTGCCATCAGTGAGGAGTGGAACACTGAAGCTTTCTTT.

J is TRBJ1-6 and V is TRBV4-1; 12 bases are a match to TRBD1. This CDR3 spans 19 amino acids. With V trimmed by 3 bases and J by 6 bases, 12 bases remained unmatched. The germline V gene has CDR1 MGHRA and CDR2 YSYEKL. The CDR3 coding sequence is TGCGCCAGCAGCCAGCTCAGAGGGGGACAGGGGGCAACTAATTCACCCCTCCACTTT. Its protein is CASSQLRGGQGATNSPLHF.

V and J are TRBV28 and TRBJ1-2, with D possibly matching TRBD1 (5 bases). Trimming removed 5 bases at V and 7 bases at J, with 8 bases between. This CDR3 has 11 residues. CDR1 is MDHEN and CDR2 is SYDVKM in the germline V gene. CDR3 in amino acids: CASSTQGGYTF. The CDR3 nucleotides read TGTGCCAGCAGTACTCAGGGTGGCTACACCTTC.

In DNA form, the CDR3 reads TGTGCCAGCAGAGGGGACAGGGAACTTTACGAGCAGTACTTC. It yields the protein CASRGDRELYEQYF. The V gene is TRBV25-1, the J gene TRBJ2-7; 9 nucleotides line up with TRBD1. The CDR3 sequence is 14 residues long. CDR1 is MGHDK and CDR2 is SYGVNS in the germline V gene. Trimming removed 6 bases from V and 4 bases from J; junction bases left unmatched: 7.

The chain couples TRBV30 to TRBJ2-7; possibly TRBD2 for D (6 bases). V was cut by 5 bases and J by 4 bases, with 18 bases left in between. CDR1 and CDR2 from the germline V gene are GTSNPN and SVGIG (reference sequence). The CDR3 is 14 residues long. This CDR3 is CAWGVGGANYEQYF. DNA of the CDR3: TGTGCCTGGGGGGTAGGCGGGGCTAATTACGAGCAGTACTTC.